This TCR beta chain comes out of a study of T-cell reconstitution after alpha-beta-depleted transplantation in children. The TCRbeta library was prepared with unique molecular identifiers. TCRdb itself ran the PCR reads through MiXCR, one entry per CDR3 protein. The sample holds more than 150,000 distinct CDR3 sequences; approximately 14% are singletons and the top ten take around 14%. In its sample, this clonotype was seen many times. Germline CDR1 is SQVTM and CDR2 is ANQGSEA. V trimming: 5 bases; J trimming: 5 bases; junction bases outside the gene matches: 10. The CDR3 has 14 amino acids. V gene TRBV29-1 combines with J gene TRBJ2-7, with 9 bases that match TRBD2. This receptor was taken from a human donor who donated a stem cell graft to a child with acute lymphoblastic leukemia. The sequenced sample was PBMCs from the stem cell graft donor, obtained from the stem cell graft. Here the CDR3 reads CSVKSSGRLHEQYF. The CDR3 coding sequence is TGCAGCGTTAAAAGTAGCGGGAGACTCCACGAGCAGTACTTC.